Each of the 19 T cell receptor beta chains below was sequenced from the same sample in a study of molecular identifiers for immune sequencing clone quantification. In TCRdb, the PCR reads were re-called with MiXCR into one record per CDR3 protein. The sample records approximately 680,000 distinct CDR3 sequences, less than 30% being singletons. The sample comprised naive CD8+ T cells from blood, with Jurkat cell RNA spiked in. Subset given: FACS-sorted CD8+CD4-CCR7+CD45RA+ naive T cells. Source of these receptors: a human donor in good health. Some libraries in this study had Jurkat cell RNA spiked in.

Many counts were recorded for this clonotype. V and J are TRBV29-1 and TRBJ1-2; D is unclear. V dropped 5 bases and J dropped 5 bases, with 18 bases sitting between them. CDR1 and CDR2 (germline): SQVTM, ANQGSEA. This CDR3 contains 14 residues. The CDR3 loop is CSVKSQGGLYGYTF. The DNA for the CDR3 is TGCAGCGTTAAGTCACAAGGCGGTCTTTATGGCTACACCTTC.

This clonotype came up many times. The chain carries TRBV5-6 and TRBJ2-7, with 9 nucleotides matching TRBD1. V dropped 7 bases and J dropped 3; count of bases not matched to a gene: 8. The germline V gene encodes CDR1 SGHDT and CDR2 YYEEEE. This CDR3 has 14 amino acids. CDR3 sequence (DNA): TGTGCCAGCTTGTCCCAGGGACAGGGCTACGAGCAGTACTTC. Its translation: CASLSQGQGYEQYF.

This clonotype has just one count. This may be a read error, as it is one base from a much larger clone. The V call is TRBV13, the J call TRBJ2-2; perhaps D is TRBD1 or TRBD2 (6 bases each). The CDR3 totals 12 residues. Germline V CDR1 and CDR2: PRHDT, FYEKMQ (reference sequence). The CDR3 is CASSTGPGDLFF. CDR3 nucleotide sequence: TGTGCCAGCAGCACAGGGCCGGGGGACCTGTTTTTT.

This clonotype was counted ten times or more. V and J are TRBV9 and TRBJ2-3; 10 nucleotides match TRBD1. This CDR3 has 15 residues. CDR1 is SGDLS, CDR2 YYNGEE, per germline. Trimming removed 3 bases from V and 5 bases from J; junction bases left unmatched: 6. Here the CDR3 reads CASSGRQGAVDTQYF. For the CDR3, the DNA is TGTGCCAGCAGCGGAAGACAGGGGGCCGTAGATACGCAGTATTTT.

A note on this clonotype: Being one base from a much bigger clone, this may be a read error. This chain connects TRBV6-5 to TRBJ1-1; D is perhaps TRBD1 (5 bases). Germline CDR1 and CDR2: MNHEY and SVGAGI. This CDR3 spans 14 amino acids. CDR3 residues: CASRPGRSLPEALF. The CDR3 region has the DNA TGTGCCAGTAGACCGGGACGGAGTCTCCCTGAAGCTTTATTT.

This clonotype was seen more than once but under ten times. This sequence joins TRBV3-1 and TRBJ2-7; no firm D call. CDR1 is LGHDT, CDR2 YNNKEL, per germline (reference sequence). The V end lost 1 base, the J end lost 3 bases, and 7 bases lay between the germline ends. The CDR3 consists of 13 residues. The CDR3 protein is CASSQVKDYEQYF. The CDR3, as DNA: TGTGCCAGCAGCCAAGTTAAAGACTACGAGCAGTACTTC.

This clonotype was observed many times. The V gene is TRBV27, the J gene TRBJ2-3; D unclear. V shed 2 bases and J shed 6 bases, with 6 bases lying between them. Germline V gene sequence: CDR1 MNHEY, CDR2 SMNVEV (reference sequence). The CDR3 consists of 12 residues. Here the CDR3 reads CASSLIGDTQYF. For the CDR3, the DNA is TGTGCCAGCAGTTTAATCGGGGATACGCAGTATTTT.

This clonotype has ten or more counts. The chain has TRBV6-2 or TRBV6-3 and TRBJ2-5, with 7 nucleotides matching TRBD2. Germline values: CDR1 MNHEY, CDR2 SVGEGT. CDR3 size: 15 residues. The V segment lost 6 bases and the J segment 1 base; nucleotides outside the gene matches: 8. DNA for the CDR3: TGTGCCAGCAGCCACCTAGCGGATCCCCAAGAGACCCAGTACTTC. The encoded protein is CASSHLADPQETQYF.

The chain uses TRBV9 and TRBJ2-1, with D possibly called TRBD1 or TRBD2 (5 bases each). The V end was cut by 7 bases, the J end by 15 bases, with 32 bases between. In germline, CDR1 is SGDLS, CDR2 YYNGEE. The CDR3 loop spans 16 amino acids. The DNA for the CDR3 is TGTGCCAGCCCACCGCCGCAGCCGGGACCCCCCCGGCTGCCGTTCTTC. Translation gives CASPPPQPGPPRLPFF.

The sample holds many counts of this clonotype. The V call is TRBV29-1, the J call TRBJ2-7, with D possibly called TRBD1 or TRBD2 (5 bases each). Germline V gene lookup returns CDR1 SQVTM and CDR2 ANQGSEA. Trimming removed 7 bases at V and 0 bases at J, with 22 bases between. The CDR3 is made up of 16 amino acids. The CDR3 DNA follows: TGCAGCGCTTCCGGGACGGCCCGCGGCAGCTCCTACGAGCAGTACTTC. This sequence encodes CSASGTARGSSYEQYF.

This clonotype showed up many times. V gene TRBV6-2 or TRBV6-3 combines with J gene TRBJ1-1, with D possibly matching TRBD1 (5 bases). Germline lookup yields CDR1 MNHEY and CDR2 SVGEGT. The ends were cut back, 2 bases at V and 2 bases at J, with 24 bases in the middle. This CDR3 comprises 19 residues. The CDR3 DNA reads TGTGCCAGCAGTTACGGATTGGGTCCCATGGAGGGACTTAACACTGAAGCTTTCTTT. Its protein product is CASSYGLGPMEGLNTEAFF.

This clonotype was seen at least ten times. The chain couples TRBV2 to TRBJ2-7, with unresolved D. The V gene's germline CDR1 is SNHLY and CDR2 FYNNEI. This CDR3 spans 13 amino acids. The ends were cut back, 0 bases at V and 3 bases at J, with 6 bases in the middle. CDR3 protein: CASSEASDYEQYF. CDR3 sequence (DNA): TGTGCCAGCAGTGAAGCGTCGGACTACGAGCAGTACTTC.

V is TRBV19 and J is TRBJ1-2, with 7 bases matching TRBD1. The ends lost 5 bases at V and 8 bases at J; junction bases unmatched: 2. The CDR3 spans 11 residues. Germline assignment: CDR1 LNHDA and CDR2 SQIVND (reference sequence). CDR3 sequence: CASSVQGGYTF. The CDR3 bases are TGTGCCAGTAGTGTACAGGGGGGCTACACCTTC.

The chain joins TRBV11-3 to TRBJ2-7; no clear D. The CDR3 is 14 residues long. In germline, CDR1 is SGHNT, CDR2 YENEEA. Trimming took off 5 bases at V and 2 bases at J, with 13 bases between the two ends. CDR3 sequence (DNA): TGTGCCAGCAGCAAAAATCCAAGAGCCTACGAGCAGTACTTC. This gives the protein CASSKNPRAYEQYF.

In its sample, this clonotype was seen many times. The chain joins TRBV28 to TRBJ2-3, with 11 bases that match TRBD2. Germline loops: CDR1 MDHEN, CDR2 SYDVKM. Trimming took 1 base from V and 0 from J; bases not matched to a gene: 6. The CDR3 extends over 18 amino acids. Here the CDR3 DNA reads TGTGCCAGCAGTTTATTAACTAGCGGGGGTTCTAGCACAGATACGCAGTATTTT. It is translated as CASSLLTSGGSSTDTQYF.

There are a few counts of this clonotype. A much more abundant neighbour one base away suggests this may be a read error. The genes are TRBV5-6 and TRBJ1-5; possible D gene TRBD1, 5 bases. The germline CDR1 and CDR2 sequences are SGHDT and YYEEEE. The CDR3 has 15 amino acids. The CDR3 DNA follows: TGTGCCAGCAGCATCTCAGACAGCAGCAATCAGTCCCAGCATTTT. This translates into CASSISDSSNQSQHF.

This chain links TRBV27 with TRBJ1-6, with D perhaps TRBD1 (6 bases). V was clipped by 0 bases and J by 4 bases, with 10 bases between them. The CDR3 sequence is 16 residues long. Looked up from germline, CDR1 is MNHEY and CDR2 is SMNVEV (reference sequence). CDR3 bases: TGTGCCAGCAGTTTATCGACAGGAAGATATAATTCACCCCTCCACTTT. It yields the protein CASSLSTGRYNSPLHF.

A single count supports this clonotype. Being one base from a much bigger clone, this may be a read error. V is TRBV29-1 and J is TRBJ2-2, with D maybe TRBD2 (5 bases). CDR1 and CDR2 from the germline V gene are SQVTM and ANQGSEA. V was trimmed by 5 bases and J by 5 bases, leaving 12 bases between them. The CDR3 runs to 13 residues. CDR3 coding DNA: TGCAGCGTTCTCGGTCGAGGGACCGGGGAGCTGTTTTTT. Protein: CSVLGRGTGELFF.

Worth noting for this clonotype: A much larger clone differs by one base, so this may be a read error. The J gene is TRBJ2-5, the V gene TRBV2; D not certain. The CDR3 sequence is 12 residues long. Trimming removed 8 bases from V and 5 bases from J, with 12 bases in between. Per the germline V gene, CDR1 is SNHLY and CDR2 is FYNNEI. The CDR3 sequence: CASSYGDETQYF. CDR3 in DNA: TGTGCCAGCTCGTATGGCGATGAGACCCAGTACTTC.